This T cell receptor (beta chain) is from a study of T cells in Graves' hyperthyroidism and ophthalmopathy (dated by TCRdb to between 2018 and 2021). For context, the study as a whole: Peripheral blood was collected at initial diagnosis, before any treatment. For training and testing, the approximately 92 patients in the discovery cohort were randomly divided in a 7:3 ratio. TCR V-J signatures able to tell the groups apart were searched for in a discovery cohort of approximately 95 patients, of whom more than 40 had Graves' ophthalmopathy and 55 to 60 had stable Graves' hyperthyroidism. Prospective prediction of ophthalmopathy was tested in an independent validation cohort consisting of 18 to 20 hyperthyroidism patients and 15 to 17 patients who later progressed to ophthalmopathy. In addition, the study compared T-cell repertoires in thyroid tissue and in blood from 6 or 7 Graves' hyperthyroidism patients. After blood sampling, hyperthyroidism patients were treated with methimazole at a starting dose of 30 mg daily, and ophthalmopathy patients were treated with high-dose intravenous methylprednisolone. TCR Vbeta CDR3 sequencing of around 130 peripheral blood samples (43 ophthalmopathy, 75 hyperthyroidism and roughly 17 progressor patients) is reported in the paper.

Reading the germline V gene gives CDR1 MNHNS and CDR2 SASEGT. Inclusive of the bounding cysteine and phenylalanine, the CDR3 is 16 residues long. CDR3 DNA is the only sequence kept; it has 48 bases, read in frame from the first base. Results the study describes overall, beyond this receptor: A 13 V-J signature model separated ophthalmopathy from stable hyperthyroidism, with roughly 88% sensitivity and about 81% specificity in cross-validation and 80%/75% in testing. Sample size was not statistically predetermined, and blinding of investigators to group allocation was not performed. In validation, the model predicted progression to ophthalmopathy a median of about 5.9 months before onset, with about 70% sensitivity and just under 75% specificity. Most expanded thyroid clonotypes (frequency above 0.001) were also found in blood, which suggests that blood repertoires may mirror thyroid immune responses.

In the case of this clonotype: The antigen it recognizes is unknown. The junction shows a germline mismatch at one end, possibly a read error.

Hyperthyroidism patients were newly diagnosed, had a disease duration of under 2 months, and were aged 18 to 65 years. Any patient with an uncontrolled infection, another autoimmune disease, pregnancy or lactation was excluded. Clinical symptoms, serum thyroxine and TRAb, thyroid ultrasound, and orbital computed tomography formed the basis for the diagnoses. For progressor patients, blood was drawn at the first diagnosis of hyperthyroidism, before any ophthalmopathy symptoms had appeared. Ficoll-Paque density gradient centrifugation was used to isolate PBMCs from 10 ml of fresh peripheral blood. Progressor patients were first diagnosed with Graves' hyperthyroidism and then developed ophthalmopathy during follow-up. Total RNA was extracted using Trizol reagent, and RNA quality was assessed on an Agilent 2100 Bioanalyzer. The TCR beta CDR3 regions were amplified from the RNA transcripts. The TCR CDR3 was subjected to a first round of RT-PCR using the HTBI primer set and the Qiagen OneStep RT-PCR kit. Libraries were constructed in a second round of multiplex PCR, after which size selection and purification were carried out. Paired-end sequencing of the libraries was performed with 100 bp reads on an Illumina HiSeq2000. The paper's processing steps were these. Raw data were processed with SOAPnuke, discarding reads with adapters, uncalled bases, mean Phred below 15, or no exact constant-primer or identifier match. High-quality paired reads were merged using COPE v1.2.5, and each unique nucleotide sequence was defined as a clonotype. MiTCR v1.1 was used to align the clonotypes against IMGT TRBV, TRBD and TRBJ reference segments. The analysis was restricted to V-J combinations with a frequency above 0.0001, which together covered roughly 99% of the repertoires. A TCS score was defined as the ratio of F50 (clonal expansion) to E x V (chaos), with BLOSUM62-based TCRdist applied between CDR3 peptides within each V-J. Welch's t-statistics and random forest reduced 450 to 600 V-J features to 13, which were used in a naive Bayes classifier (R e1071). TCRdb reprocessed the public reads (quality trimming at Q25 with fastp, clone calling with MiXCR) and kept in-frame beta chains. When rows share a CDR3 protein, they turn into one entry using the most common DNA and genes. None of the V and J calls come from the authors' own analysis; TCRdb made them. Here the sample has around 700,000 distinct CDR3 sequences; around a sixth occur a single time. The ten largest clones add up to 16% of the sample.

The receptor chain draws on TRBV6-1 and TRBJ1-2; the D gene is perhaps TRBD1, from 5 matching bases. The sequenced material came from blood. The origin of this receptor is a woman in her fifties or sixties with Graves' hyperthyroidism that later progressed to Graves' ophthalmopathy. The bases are TGTGCCAGCAGTGCCCTGGGGGGGAGTACTAACTATGGCTACGCCTTC. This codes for CASSALGGSTNYGYAF.